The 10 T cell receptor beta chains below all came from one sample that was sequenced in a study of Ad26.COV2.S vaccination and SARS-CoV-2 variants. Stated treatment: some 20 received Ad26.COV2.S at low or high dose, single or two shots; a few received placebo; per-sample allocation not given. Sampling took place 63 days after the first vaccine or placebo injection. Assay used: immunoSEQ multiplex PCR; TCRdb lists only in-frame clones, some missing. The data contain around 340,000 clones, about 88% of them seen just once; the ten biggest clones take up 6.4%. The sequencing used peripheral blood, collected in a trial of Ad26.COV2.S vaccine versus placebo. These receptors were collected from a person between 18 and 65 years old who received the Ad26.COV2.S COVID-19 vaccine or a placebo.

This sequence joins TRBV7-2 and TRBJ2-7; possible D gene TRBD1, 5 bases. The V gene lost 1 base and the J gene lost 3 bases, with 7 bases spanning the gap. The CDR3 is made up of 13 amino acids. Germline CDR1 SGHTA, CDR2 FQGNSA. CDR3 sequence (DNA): TGTGCCAGCAGCTTAGACAGGCGCTACGAGCAGTACTTC. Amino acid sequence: CASSLDRRYEQYF.

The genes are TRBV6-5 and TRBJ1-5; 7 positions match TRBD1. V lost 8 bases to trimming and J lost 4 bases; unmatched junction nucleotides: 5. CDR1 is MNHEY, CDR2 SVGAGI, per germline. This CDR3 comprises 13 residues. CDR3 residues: CASAGQQNQPQHF. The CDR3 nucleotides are TGTGCCAGCGCGGGACAGCAAAATCAGCCCCAGCATTTT.

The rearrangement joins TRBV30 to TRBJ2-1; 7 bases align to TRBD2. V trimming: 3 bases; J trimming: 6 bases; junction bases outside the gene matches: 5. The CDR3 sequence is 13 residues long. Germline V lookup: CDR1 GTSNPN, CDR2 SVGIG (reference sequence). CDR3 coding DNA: TGTGCCTGGAGATTACCTAGCGGCAATGAGCAGTTCTTC. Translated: CAWRLPSGNEQFF.

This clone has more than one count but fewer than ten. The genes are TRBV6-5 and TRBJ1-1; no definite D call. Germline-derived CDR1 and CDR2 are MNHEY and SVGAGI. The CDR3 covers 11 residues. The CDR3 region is CTSRMNTEAFF. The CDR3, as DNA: TGTACCTCCAGAATGAACACTGAAGCTTTCTTT.

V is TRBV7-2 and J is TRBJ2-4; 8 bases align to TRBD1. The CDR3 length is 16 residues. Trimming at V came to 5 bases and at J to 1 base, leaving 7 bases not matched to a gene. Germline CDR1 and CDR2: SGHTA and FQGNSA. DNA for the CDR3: TGTGCCAGCAGCGCAACAGGGGGGACGGCCAAAAACATTCAGTACTTC. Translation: CASSATGGTAKNIQYF.

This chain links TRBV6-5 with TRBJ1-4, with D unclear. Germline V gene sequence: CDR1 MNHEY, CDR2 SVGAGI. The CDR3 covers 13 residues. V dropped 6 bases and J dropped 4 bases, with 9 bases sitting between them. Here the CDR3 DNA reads TGTGCCAGCAGGCCAGGCTTTAATGAAAAACTGTTTTTT. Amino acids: CASRPGFNEKLFF.

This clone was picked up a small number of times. The CDR3 loop reads CASSYSGRGPSTDTQYF. The CDR3 coding sequence is TGTGCCAGCAGTTACTCGGGGCGGGGGCCTAGCACAGATACGCAGTATTTT. J is TRBJ2-3 and V is TRBV6-2 or TRBV6-3; D perhaps matches TRBD2 (7 bases). Trimming removed 0 bases from V and 0 bases from J, with 13 bases in between. Germline values: CDR1 MNHEY, CDR2 SVGEGT. The CDR3 is made up of 17 amino acids.

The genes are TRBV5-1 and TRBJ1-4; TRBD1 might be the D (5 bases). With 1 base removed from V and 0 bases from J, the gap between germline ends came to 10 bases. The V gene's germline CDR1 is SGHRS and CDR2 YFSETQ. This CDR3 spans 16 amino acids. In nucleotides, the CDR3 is TGCGCCAGCAGCTTGAAGGGGCAAACAACTAATGAAAAACTGTTTTTT. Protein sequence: CASSLKGQTTNEKLFF.

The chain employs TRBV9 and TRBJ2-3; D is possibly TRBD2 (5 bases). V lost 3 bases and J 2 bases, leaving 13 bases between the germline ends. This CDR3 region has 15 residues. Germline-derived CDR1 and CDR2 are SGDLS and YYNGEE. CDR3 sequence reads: CASSASVGVTDTQYF. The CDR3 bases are TGTGCCAGCAGCGCCAGCGTCGGGGTCACAGATACGCAGTATTTT.

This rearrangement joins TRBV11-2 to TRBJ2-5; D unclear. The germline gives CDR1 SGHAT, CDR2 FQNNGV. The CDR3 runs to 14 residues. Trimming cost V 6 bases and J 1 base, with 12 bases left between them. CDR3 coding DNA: TGTGCCAGCAGAACTGACACCGTCCAAGAGACCCAGTACTTC. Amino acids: CASRTDTVQETQYF.